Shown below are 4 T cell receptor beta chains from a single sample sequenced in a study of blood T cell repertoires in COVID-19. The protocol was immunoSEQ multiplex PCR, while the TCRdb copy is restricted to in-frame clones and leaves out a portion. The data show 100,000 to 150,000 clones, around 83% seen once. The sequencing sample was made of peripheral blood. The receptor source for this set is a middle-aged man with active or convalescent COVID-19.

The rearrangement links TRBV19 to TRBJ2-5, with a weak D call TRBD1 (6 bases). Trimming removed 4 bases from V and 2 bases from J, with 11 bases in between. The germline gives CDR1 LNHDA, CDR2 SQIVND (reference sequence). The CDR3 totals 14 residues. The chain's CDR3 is CASSNTGIQETQYF. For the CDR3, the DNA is TGTGCCAGTAGTAACACAGGGATACAAGAGACCCAGTACTTC.

In nucleotides, the CDR3 is TGTGCCAGCAGCCCCAGGCTTCCGGACAGGGGGACTGAAGCTTTCTTT. Its protein product is CASSPRLPDRGTEAFF. The chain carries TRBV11-2 and TRBJ1-1; TRBD1 aligns across 10 bases. Germline V gives CDR1 SGHAT, CDR2 FQNNGV. The CDR3 spans 16 residues. J gave up 5 bases and V 5 bases, and 11 bases lay outside the gene matches.

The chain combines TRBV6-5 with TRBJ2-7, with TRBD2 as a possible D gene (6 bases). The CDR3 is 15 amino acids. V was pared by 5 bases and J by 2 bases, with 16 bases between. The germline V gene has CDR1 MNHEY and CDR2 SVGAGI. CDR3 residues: CASSLRGIETYEQYF. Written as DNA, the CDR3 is TGTGCCAGCAGTCTCCGGGGGATCGAAACCTACGAGCAGTACTTC.

The CDR3 DNA sequence: TGTGCCAGCTCACCAGAGGCTCAGCCCCAGCATTTT. This encodes CASSPEAQPQHF. V and J are TRBV18 and TRBJ1-5; D is undetermined. Trimming stripped 2 bases from V and 6 bases from J, with 5 bases between. The CDR3 is 12 residues long. The germline V gene encodes CDR1 KGHSH and CDR2 LQKENI.